The T cell receptor beta chain described here comes from a study of CD8+CD57+ T cells in acquired aplastic anemia. The TCR beta profiling, which covered VDJ combination and CDR3 sequence, was carried out using genomic DNA as the template. In TCRdb, the reads were re-called with MiXCR into one record per CDR3 protein. The data contain under 200,000 distinct CDR3 sequences, 40% to 55% of them seen just once; the ten biggest clones take up about 2.6%. This CDR3 has 16 residues. V was clipped by 3 bases and J by 3 bases; unmatched bases: 7. Germline values: CDR1 SGDLS, CDR2 YYNGEE. Patients who underwent sequencing had shown CD8+CD57+ cell expansion by flow cytometry.

The TCR comes from a human donor with aplastic anemia. What was sequenced was sorted CD4+, CD8+, or CD8+CD57+ T cells (not recorded which) from PBMCs. The rearrangement uses TRBV9 and TRBJ2-5, with 11 bases identical to TRBD2. The CDR3 loop reads CASSGTSGGGKETQYF. The DNA for the CDR3 is TGTGCCAGCAGCGGAACTAGCGGGGGTGGGAAAGAGACCCAGTACTTC.